The 8 T cell receptor beta chains reported below all come from one sample, sequenced in a study of breast tumors, draining lymph nodes, adjacent tissues. Axillary draining lymph nodes of breast cancer patients supplied the node samples. TCRdb ran MiXCR on the multiplex PCR reads and lists one entry per CDR3 protein. The sample records approximately 210,000 distinct CDR3 sequences, under 40% being singletons. The sample comprised axillary lymph node tissue. These TCRs come from a female donor with breast cancer. Some clones in this sample may be carry-over from other donors' samples.

This clonotype was detected ten times or more. The chain couples TRBV6-1 to TRBJ2-3, with 12 bases fitting TRBD2. The CDR3 is made up of 16 amino acids. The V segment lost 3 bases and the J segment 1 base; nucleotides outside the gene matches: 2. Germline V gene lookup returns CDR1 MNHNS and CDR2 SASEGT. The CDR3 coding sequence is TGTGCCAGCAGTGAGGGACTAGCGGGCCGCACAGATACGCAGTATTTT. Protein sequence: CASSEGLAGRTDTQYF.

This clonotype has just one count. This sequence joins TRBV15 and TRBJ2-5; a weak D match, TRBD2 (6 bases). Germline V gene lookup returns CDR1 LNHNV and CDR2 YYDKDF (reference sequence). V gave up 5 bases and J gave up 5 bases, with 15 bases separating them. The CDR3 is made up of 14 amino acids. In DNA form, the CDR3 reads TGTGCCACCAGCCTTGACGGGGGAGGTGAGACCCAGTACTTC. It specifies CATSLDGGGETQYF.

For this clonotype: At one boundary the junction diverges from the germline segment, which might be a read error. V gene TRBV9 combines with J gene TRBJ1-1; possibly TRBD1 for D (6 bases). The CDR3 totals 14 residues. Germline V gene lookup returns CDR1 SGDLS and CDR2 YYNGEE. The CDR3 coding sequence is TGTGCCAGCAGCGTAGGACAGGCGAACACTGAAGCTTCCTTT. Protein: CASSVGQANTEASF.

This clonotype was counted at least ten times. J is TRBJ2-1 and V is TRBV7-9; D perhaps matches TRBD1 (5 bases). V was cut by 1 base and J by 4 bases, with 11 bases left in between. The germline V gene has CDR1 SEHNR and CDR2 FQNEAQ (reference sequence). The CDR3 totals 15 residues. The CDR3 DNA reads TGTGCCAGCAGCTTAGGGGGCGCGGAGTACAATGAGCAGTTCTTC. This translates into CASSLGGAEYNEQFF. The full variable domain, its missing parts supplied by reference TRBV7-9 and TRBJ2-1, is DTGVSQNPRHKITKRGQNVTFRCDPISEHNRLYWYRQTLGQGPEFLTYFQNEAQLEKSRLLSDRFSAERPKGSFSTLEIQRTEQGDSAMYLCASSLGGAEYNEQFFGPGTRLTVL.

This clonotype was counted many times. The chain employs TRBV24-1 and TRBJ2-7, with D unclear. Trimming pared 0 bases from V and 7 bases from J, leaving 6 bases between. This CDR3 has 12 amino acids. Germline V gene sequence: CDR1 KGHDR, CDR2 SFDVKD. The CDR3 nucleotides read TGTGCCACCAGTGATTTGATGGGGGAGCAGTACTTC. Translated, it gives CATSDLMGEQYF.

Details on this clonotype: A read error may explain this, as a much larger clone is one base away. This chain connects TRBV6-6 to TRBJ2-2; D perhaps matches TRBD2 (6 bases). This CDR3 region has 13 residues. Trimming left V 6 bases short and J 6 bases short, with 11 bases between. Germline V gene lookup returns CDR1 MNHNY and CDR2 SVGAGI (reference sequence). The CDR3 spells CASRPLAAGELFF. The CDR3 DNA reads as TGTGCCAGCAGACCACTAGCAGCCGGGGAGCTGTTTTTT.

Worth noting for this clonotype: The conserved phenylalanine or tryptophan normally closing the CDR3 is absent here, so this likely arose from a read error. Because the CDR3's place on the DNA is in doubt, the DNA is left out and the CDR3 is given as listed by TCRdb. The chain carries TRBV7-9 and TRBJ2-5; TRBD1, the table's D call, lacks a check against the DNA. The germline CDR1 and CDR2 sequences are SEHNR and FQNEAQ (reference sequence). The CDR3 spans 10 residues, counting both ends. CDR3 sequence: CTSRGGVTNT.

This clonotype occurred a few times. This chain joins TRBV20-1 and TRBJ2-1; 15 nucleotides match TRBD2. The germline V gene has CDR1 DFQATT and CDR2 SNEGSKA (reference sequence). The V gene end was trimmed by 5 bases and the J gene end by 2 bases; junction bases not matched to a gene: 13. CDR3 size: 19 residues. Here the CDR3 DNA reads TGCAGTGCTGAAGTTGGACTAGCGGGAGGGAACCCAACCTACAATGAGCAGTTCTTC. This translates into CSAEVGLAGGNPTYNEQFF.